This entry describes one TCR beta chain. Random hexamers were used to reverse transcribe an amount of roughly 0.45 to 1 ug RNA. TCRdb re-called the immunoSEQ multiplex PCR reads through MiXCR, storing one row per CDR3 protein. The sample lists approximately 190,000 distinct CDR3 sequences, approximately 93% occurring once. The sample comes from a study of CD8 T cells in Susac syndrome. The authors negatively isolated CD8+ and CD4+ T cells and FACS-enriched TEMRA cells. The CDR3 length is 16 residues. Germline V CDR1 and CDR2: SNHLY, FYNNEI. V was pared by 6 bases and J by 5 bases, with 22 bases between.

The sequence was obtained from a human donor in good health. The rearrangement joins TRBV2 to TRBJ2-5, with a weak D call TRBD2 (6 bases). Specimen: CD4+ T cells from PBMCs. CDR3 residues: CASRAMVASEGETQYF. CDR3 sequence (DNA): TGTGCCAGCAGGGCCATGGTGGCTAGCGAGGGTGAGACCCAGTACTTC.